This T cell receptor (beta chain) comes out of a study of blood T cell repertoires in COVID-19. Across the study: The United States, Italy and Spain provided the acute and convalescent COVID-19 samples. The cDNA or gDNA used as material had been derived from T cells, B-cell-depleted T cells, or PBMCs.

Germline V lookup: CDR1 ENHRY, CDR2 SYGVKD. This CDR3 spans 13 amino acids. The V end was cut by 6 bases, the J end by 10 bases, with 13 bases between. Per the original data handling: Estimation of nucleated cell counts relied on the amplification of reference gene primers. Generated by immunoSEQ multiplex PCR, the TCRdb table keeps only in-frame clones and is missing some. V and J calls and clone size are as listed in that table; D and trimming were resolved from the DNA. This table has approximately 140,000 clones, around 80% appearing once. Sequenced material: peripheral blood. The rearrangement links TRBV10-3 to TRBJ1-6; D is perhaps TRBD1 (5 bases). The source of this sequence is a man aged 60-69 years with acute or convalescent COVID-19. The CDR3 bases are TGTGCCATCAGGCAGGGAACCGGGTCACCCCTCCACTTT. Residues: CAIRQGTGSPLHF.